The 17 T cell receptor beta chains reported below all come from one sample, sequenced in a study of cytomegalovirus exposure and HLA in healthy donors. Both 60 Vbeta primers and 13 Jbeta primers went into the PCR. Measured with immunoSEQ multiplex PCR; TCRdb has only the in-frame clones, and not every one. Here the sample spans 170,000 or so clones, over 70% being singletons. Sequencing input: PBMCs. These receptors all stem from a young man in good health and CMV-seropositive.

The chain joins TRBV19 to TRBJ2-7; possibly TRBD1 for D (6 bases). The CDR3 runs 13 residues. Germline assignment: CDR1 LNHDA and CDR2 SQIVND (reference sequence). Trimming took off 3 bases at V and 6 bases at J, with 12 bases between the two ends. The DNA for the CDR3 is TGTGCCAGTAGTATTATGACGGACAGCGAGCAGTACTTC. Protein sequence: CASSIMTDSEQYF.

This rearrangement joins TRBV27 to TRBJ1-5, with D possibly being TRBD1 (6 bases). Deletions cut 3 bases from V and 3 bases from J, with 12 bases between. Germline V lookup: CDR1 MNHEY, CDR2 SMNVEV (reference sequence). The CDR3 loop spans 15 amino acids. The chain's CDR3 is CASSFWAGANQPQHF. The CDR3 DNA reads as TGTGCCAGCAGTTTTTGGGCAGGGGCCAATCAGCCCCAGCATTTT.

V is TRBV14 and J is TRBJ2-5; TRBD2 is a possible D gene (6 bases). V lost 2 bases to trimming and J lost 6 bases, with 13 bases between them. Germline lookup yields CDR1 SGHDN and CDR2 FVKESK. The CDR3 length is 14 residues. CDR3 DNA: TGTGCCAGCAGCCAACTCGGGAGAGAGAAGACCCAGTACTTC. It yields the protein CASSQLGREKTQYF.

The rearrangement links TRBV7-9 to TRBJ1-2; D remains unclear. V was pared by 5 bases and J by 12 bases, with 13 bases between. The CDR3 covers 11 residues. CDR1 and CDR2 from the germline V gene are SEHNR and FQNEAQ (reference sequence). CDR3: CASSPQSLHTF. In DNA, the CDR3 is TGTGCCAGCAGCCCCCAGTCGTTACACACCTTC.

The chain has TRBV4-3 and TRBJ2-7, with 9 positions matching TRBD1. CDR3 size: 15 residues. Germline CDR1 and CDR2: LGHNA and YSLEER. J was trimmed by 2 bases and V by 2 bases; bases with no gene match: 4. CDR3 sequence reads: CASSQPGQGTYEQYF. The CDR3 DNA follows: TGCGCCAGCAGCCAACCGGGACAGGGAACCTACGAGCAGTACTTC.

This clone was seen only a few times. The V and J genes are TRBV5-4 and TRBJ2-7; 10 bases map to TRBD1. The CDR3 loop spans 14 amino acids. CDR1 and CDR2 (germline): SGHNT, YYREEE (reference sequence). Germline trimming cut 3 bases from V and 6 bases from J; bases unmatched to any gene: 6. In nucleotides, the CDR3 is TGTGCCAGCAGCTCCGGGACAGGGGATTTCGAGCAGTACTTC. Its translation: CASSSGTGDFEQYF.

A few counts support this clone. The rearrangement uses TRBV5-1 and TRBJ2-1; the match to TRBD2 covers 10 bases. The CDR3 consists of 17 residues. Germline CDR1 is SGHRS and CDR2 is YFSETQ. J was trimmed by 5 bases and V by 4 bases; bases with no gene match: 12. The CDR3 region has the DNA TGCGCCAGCAGCGGGACATCTACTAGCGGGGCTGACAATGAGCAGTTCTTC. It translates to CASSGTSTSGADNEQFF.

V and J are TRBV6-1 and TRBJ2-3; D is ambiguous. V was trimmed by 1 base and J by 7 bases, leaving 3 bases between them. The CDR3 spans 11 residues. The germline gives CDR1 MNHNS, CDR2 SASEGT. The CDR3 region has the DNA TGTGCCAGCAGTGAAGTCTATACGCAGTATTTT. It is translated as CASSEVYTQYF.

The chain couples TRBV10-1 to TRBJ2-1, with D possibly matching TRBD2 (6 bases). V lost 3 bases and J lost 8, with 17 bases in between. In germline, CDR1 is WNHNN, CDR2 SYGVQD (reference sequence). The CDR3 runs to 15 residues. This chain's CDR3 is CASSEGAGSGDEQFF. The CDR3 coding sequence is TGCGCCAGCAGTGAAGGCGCGGGGTCCGGTGATGAGCAGTTCTTC.

The rearrangement joins TRBV5-6 to TRBJ1-2, with TRBD1 matching over 9 bases. V lost 4 bases, J lost 3 bases, and 1 base stayed unmatched. Per the germline V gene, CDR1 is SGHDT and CDR2 is YYEEEE. The CDR3 runs to 13 residues. CDR3 protein: CASSRDRDYGYTF. The CDR3 nucleotides read TGTGCCAGCAGCAGGGACAGGGACTATGGCTACACCTTC.

V gene TRBV19 combines with J gene TRBJ2-7; TRBD2 matches 7 bases. Germline lookup yields CDR1 LNHDA and CDR2 SQIVND (reference sequence). V lost 2 bases to trimming and J lost 5 bases; unmatched junction nucleotides: 12. The CDR3 is made up of 16 amino acids. This chain's CDR3 is CASSILASGAVHEQYF. Here the CDR3 DNA reads TGTGCCAGTAGTATATTAGCTAGCGGCGCCGTCCACGAGCAGTACTTC.

This sequence joins TRBV5-1 and TRBJ2-5; TRBD2 matches at 8 bases. J lost 4 bases, V lost 0 bases, and 8 bases had no gene match. Germline-derived CDR1 and CDR2 are SGHRS and YFSETQ. The CDR3 length is 16 residues. CDR3 DNA sequence: TGCGCCAGCAGCTTGGACCCGGGACTAGTAGGAGAGACCCAGTACTTC. As protein: CASSLDPGLVGETQYF.

J is TRBJ2-3 and V is TRBV27; 12 bases fit TRBD1. Germline V CDR1 and CDR2: MNHEY, SMNVEV (reference sequence). The V and J ends lost 6 bases and 4 bases, in that order; junction bases with no gene match: 5. The CDR3 covers 15 residues. This CDR3 is CASSAGTGGADTQYF. The CDR3 DNA is TGTGCCAGCAGCGCCGGGACAGGGGGCGCAGATACGCAGTATTTT.

This sequence joins TRBV5-1 and TRBJ1-3, with 7 bases lining up with TRBD1. Per germline, CDR1 SGHRS and CDR2 YFSETQ. The CDR3 is 16 amino acids. Trimming at V came to 4 bases and at J to 0 bases, leaving 7 bases not matched to a gene. CDR3 in amino acids: CASSLATGNSGNTIYF. DNA for the CDR3: TGCGCCAGCAGCCTAGCGACAGGGAACTCTGGAAACACCATATATTTT. Full variable domain (rest looked up from reference TRBV5-1 and TRBJ1-3): KAGVTQTPRYLIKTRGQQVTLSCSPISGHRSVSWYQQTPGQGLQFLFEYFSETQRNKGNFPGRFSGRQFSNSRSEMNVSTLELGDSALYLCASSLATGNSGNTIYFGEGSWLTVV.

The CDR3 region has the DNA TGTGCCAGCAGCTTCCCCTTGGCGGGGGGCGGGTACAATGAGCAGTTCTTC. It codes for CASSFPLAGGGYNEQFF. The rearrangement links TRBV7-2 to TRBJ2-1; 8 nucleotides match TRBD2. Germline CDR1 SGHTA, CDR2 FQGNSA. The V gene end was trimmed by 3 bases and the J gene end by 4 bases; junction bases not matched to a gene: 11. The CDR3 extends over 17 amino acids. Full variable domain (missing parts from reference TRBV7-2 and TRBJ2-1): GAGVSQSPSNKVTEKGKDVELRCDPISGHTALYWYRQSLGQGLEFLIYFQGNSAPDKSGLPSDRFSAERTGGSVSTLTIQRTQQEDSAVYLCASSFPLAGGGYNEQFFGPGTRLTVL.

The chain is built from TRBV6-6 and TRBJ1-3, with D perhaps TRBD1 (5 bases). The CDR3 contains 15 residues. From germline, CDR1 is MNHNY and CDR2 SVGAGI (reference sequence). The germline V and J ends were trimmed by 5 bases and 2 bases, with 13 bases remaining between them. CDR3 in amino acids: CASSESGLAGNTIYF. The CDR3 bases are TGTGCCAGCAGTGAGTCAGGGCTAGCTGGAAACACCATATATTTT.

The V and J genes are TRBV2 and TRBJ1-1; D is ambiguous. CDR3 length: 13 amino acids. V was pared by 5 bases and J by 1 base, with 8 bases between. The germline V gene has CDR1 SNHLY and CDR2 FYNNEI. CDR3 in amino acids: CASSPRGNTEAFF. DNA for the CDR3: TGTGCCAGCAGTCCCCGGGGGAACACTGAAGCTTTCTTT. The entire variable domain, with the rest obtained from reference TRBV2 and TRBJ1-1, is as follows: EPEVTQTPSHQVTQMGQEVILRCVPISNHLYFYWYRQILGQKVEFLVSFYNNEISEKSEIFDDQFSVERPDGSNFTLKIRSTKLEDSAMYFCASSPRGNTEAFFGQGTRLTVV.